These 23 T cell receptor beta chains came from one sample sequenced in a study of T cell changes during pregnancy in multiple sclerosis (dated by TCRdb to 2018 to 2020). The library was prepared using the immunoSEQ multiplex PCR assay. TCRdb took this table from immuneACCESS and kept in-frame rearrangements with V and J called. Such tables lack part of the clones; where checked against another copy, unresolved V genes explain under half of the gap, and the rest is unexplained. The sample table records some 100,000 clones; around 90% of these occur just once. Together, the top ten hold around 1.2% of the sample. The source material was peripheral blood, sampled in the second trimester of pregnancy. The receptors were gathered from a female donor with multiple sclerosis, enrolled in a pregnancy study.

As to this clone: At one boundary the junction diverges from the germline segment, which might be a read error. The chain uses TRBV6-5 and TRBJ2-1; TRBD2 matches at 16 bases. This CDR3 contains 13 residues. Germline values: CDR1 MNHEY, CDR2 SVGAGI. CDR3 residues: CASRPGLAGGQVF. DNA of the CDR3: TGTGCCAGCAGACCGGGACTAGCGGGGGGGCAAGTCTTC.

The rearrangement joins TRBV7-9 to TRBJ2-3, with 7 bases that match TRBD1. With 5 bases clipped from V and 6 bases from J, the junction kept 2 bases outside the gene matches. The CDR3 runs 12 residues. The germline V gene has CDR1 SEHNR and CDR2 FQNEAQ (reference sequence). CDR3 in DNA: TGTGCCAGCAGCCTACAGGGGGATACGCAGTATTTT. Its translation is CASSLQGDTQYF. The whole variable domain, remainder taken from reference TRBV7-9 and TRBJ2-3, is DTGVSQNPRHKITKRGQNVTFRCDPISEHNRLYWYRQTLGQGPEFLTYFQNEAQLEKSRLLSDRFSAERPKGSFSTLEIQRTEQGDSAMYLCASSLQGDTQYFGPGTRLTVL.

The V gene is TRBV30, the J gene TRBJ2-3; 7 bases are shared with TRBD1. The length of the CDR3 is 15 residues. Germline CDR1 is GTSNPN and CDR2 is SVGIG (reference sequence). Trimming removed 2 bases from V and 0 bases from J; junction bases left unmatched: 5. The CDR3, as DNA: TGTGCCTGGAGTTACCGACAGGGAAGCACAGATACGCAGTATTTT. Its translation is CAWSYRQGSTDTQYF.

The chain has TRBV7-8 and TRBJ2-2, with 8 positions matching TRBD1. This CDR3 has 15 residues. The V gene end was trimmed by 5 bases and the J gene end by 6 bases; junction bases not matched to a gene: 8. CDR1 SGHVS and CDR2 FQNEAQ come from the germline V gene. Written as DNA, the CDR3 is TGTGCCAGCAGCCCACTGACAGGGGAGGCCGGGGAGCTGTTTTTT. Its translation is CASSPLTGEAGELFF.

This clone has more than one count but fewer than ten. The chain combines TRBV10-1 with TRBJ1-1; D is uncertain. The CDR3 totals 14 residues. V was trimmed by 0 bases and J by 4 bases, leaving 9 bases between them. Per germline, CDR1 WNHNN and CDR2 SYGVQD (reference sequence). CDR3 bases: TGCGCCAGCAGTGAGTCGAGGGTAGTCACTGAAGCTTTCTTT. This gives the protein CASSESRVVTEAFF.

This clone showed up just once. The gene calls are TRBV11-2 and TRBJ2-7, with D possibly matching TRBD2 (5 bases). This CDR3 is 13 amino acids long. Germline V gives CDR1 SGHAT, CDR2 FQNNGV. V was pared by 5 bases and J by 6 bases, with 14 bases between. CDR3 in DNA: TGTGCCAGCAGCCGAAGCGGCCCCGCCGAGCAGTACTTC. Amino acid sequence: CASSRSGPAEQYF.

The CDR3 reads CASSSGVNEQYF. The DNA of the CDR3 is TGTGCCAGCAGTTCAGGGGTCAACGAGCAGTACTTC. The chain uses TRBV6-5 and TRBJ2-7; tentative D call: TRBD1 (6 bases). The CDR3 sequence is 12 residues long. Between the trimmed V and J ends, which lost 4 bases and 5 bases, there was a span of 9 bases. Germline CDR1 is MNHEY and CDR2 is SVGAGI.

The CDR3 protein is CASSFNRGKYNEQFF. The CDR3 bases are TGTGCCAGCAGCTTTAACAGGGGGAAATACAATGAGCAGTTCTTC. This chain uses TRBV11-2 with TRBJ2-1, with 8 positions matching TRBD1. The CDR3 sequence is 15 residues long. Losses at the gene ends were 3 bases for V and 4 bases for J; bases not matched to a gene: 5. Germline V gene data show CDR1 as SGHAT and CDR2 as FQNNGV.

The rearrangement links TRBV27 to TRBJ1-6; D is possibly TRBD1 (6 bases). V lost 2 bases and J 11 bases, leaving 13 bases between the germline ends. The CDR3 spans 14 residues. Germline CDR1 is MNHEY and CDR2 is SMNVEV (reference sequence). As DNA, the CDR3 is TGTGCCAGCAGTTTAGCACAGGGAATTCCACCCCTCCACTTT. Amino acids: CASSLAQGIPPLHF.

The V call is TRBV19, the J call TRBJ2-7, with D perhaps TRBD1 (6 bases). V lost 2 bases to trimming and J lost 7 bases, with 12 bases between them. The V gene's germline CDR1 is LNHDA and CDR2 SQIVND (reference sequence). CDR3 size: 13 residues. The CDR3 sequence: CASSINREGEQYF. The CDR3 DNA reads TGTGCCAGTAGTATAAACAGGGAAGGGGAGCAGTACTTC.

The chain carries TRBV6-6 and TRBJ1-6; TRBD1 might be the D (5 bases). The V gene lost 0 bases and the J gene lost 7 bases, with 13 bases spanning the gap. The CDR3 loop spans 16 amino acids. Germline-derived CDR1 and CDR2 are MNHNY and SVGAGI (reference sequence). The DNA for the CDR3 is TGTGCCAGCAGTTACTCTCGTCAGGGCCTAAATTCACCCCTCCACTTT. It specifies CASSYSRQGLNSPLHF.

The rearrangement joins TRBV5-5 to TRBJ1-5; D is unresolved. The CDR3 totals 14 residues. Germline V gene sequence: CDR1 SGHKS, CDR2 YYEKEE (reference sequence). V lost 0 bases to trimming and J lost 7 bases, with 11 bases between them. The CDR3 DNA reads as TGTGCCAGCAGCTTGGCCCTGGGCCGGCAGCCCCAGCATTTT. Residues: CASSLALGRQPQHF.

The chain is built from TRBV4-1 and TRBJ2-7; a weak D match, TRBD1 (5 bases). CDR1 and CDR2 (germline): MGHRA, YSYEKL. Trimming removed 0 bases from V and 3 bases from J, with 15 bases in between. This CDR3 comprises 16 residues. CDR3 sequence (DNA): TGCGCCAGCAGCCAAGATTTAGGGGTAGGTTACTACGAGCAGTACTTC. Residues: CASSQDLGVGYYEQYF.

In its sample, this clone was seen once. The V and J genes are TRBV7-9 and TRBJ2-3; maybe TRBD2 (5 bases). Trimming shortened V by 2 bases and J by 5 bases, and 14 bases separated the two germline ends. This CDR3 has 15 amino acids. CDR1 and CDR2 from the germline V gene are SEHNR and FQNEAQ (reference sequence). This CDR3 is CASSLLTPSGDTQYF. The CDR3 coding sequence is TGTGCCAGCAGCTTACTAACCCCCAGCGGAGATACGCAGTATTTT.

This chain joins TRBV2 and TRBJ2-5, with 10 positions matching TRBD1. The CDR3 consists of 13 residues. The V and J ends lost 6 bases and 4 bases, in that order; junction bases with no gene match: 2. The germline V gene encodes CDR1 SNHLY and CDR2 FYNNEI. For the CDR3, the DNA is TGTGCCAGCAGGGGGGACAGGGGAGAGACCCAGTACTTC. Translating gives CASRGDRGETQYF.

CDR3: CASSSGTGVYEQYF. For the CDR3, the DNA is TGTGCCAGCAGCTCCGGGACAGGAGTCTACGAGCAGTACTTC. J is TRBJ2-7 and V is TRBV7-6; 8 nucleotides line up with TRBD1. Germline lookup yields CDR1 SGHVS and CDR2 FNYEAQ. This CDR3 is built from 14 residues. The junction had 5 bases not matched to a gene; V was cut back by 4 bases and J by 3 bases.

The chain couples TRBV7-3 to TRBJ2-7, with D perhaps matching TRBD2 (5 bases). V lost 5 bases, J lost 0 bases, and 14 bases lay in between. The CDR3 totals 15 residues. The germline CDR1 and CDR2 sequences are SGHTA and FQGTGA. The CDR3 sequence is CASSPTPGSSYEQYF. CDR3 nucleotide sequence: TGTGCCAGCAGCCCCACCCCGGGGAGCTCCTACGAGCAGTACTTC.

The CDR3 region is CASSPDRANYGYTF. The CDR3 coding sequence is TGCGCCAGCAGCCCGGACAGAGCTAACTATGGCTACACCTTC. The V and J genes are TRBV5-1 and TRBJ1-2; TRBD1 is a possible D gene (6 bases). Trimming left V 4 bases short and J 0 bases short, with 10 bases between. The germline V gene has CDR1 SGHRS and CDR2 YFSETQ. The CDR3 extends over 14 amino acids. The whole variable domain, filled in from reference TRBV5-1 and TRBJ1-2, reads KAGVTQTPRYLIKTRGQQVTLSCSPISGHRSVSWYQQTPGQGLQFLFEYFSETQRNKGNFPGRFSGRQFSNSRSEMNVSTLELGDSALYLCASSPDRANYGYTFGSGTRLTVV.

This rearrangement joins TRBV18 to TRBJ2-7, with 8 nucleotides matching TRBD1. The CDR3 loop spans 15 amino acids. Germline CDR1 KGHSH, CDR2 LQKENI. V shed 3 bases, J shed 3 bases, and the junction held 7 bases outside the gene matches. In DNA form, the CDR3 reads TGTGCCAGCTCACCCGGACAGGGAAGTCACTACGAGCAGTACTTC. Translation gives CASSPGQGSHYEQYF.

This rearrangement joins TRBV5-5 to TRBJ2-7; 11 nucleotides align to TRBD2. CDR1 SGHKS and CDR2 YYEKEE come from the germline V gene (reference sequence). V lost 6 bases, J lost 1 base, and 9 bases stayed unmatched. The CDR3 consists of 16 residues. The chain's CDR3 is CASTPGLAVNSYEQYF. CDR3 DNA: TGTGCCAGCACCCCGGGACTAGCGGTTAATTCCTACGAGCAGTACTTC. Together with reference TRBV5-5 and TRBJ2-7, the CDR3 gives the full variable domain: DAGVTQSPTHLIKTRGQQVTLRCSPISGHKSVSWYQQVLGQGPQFIFQYYEKEERGRGNFPDRFSARQFPNYSSELNVNALLLGDSALYLCASTPGLAVNSYEQYFGPGTRLTVT.

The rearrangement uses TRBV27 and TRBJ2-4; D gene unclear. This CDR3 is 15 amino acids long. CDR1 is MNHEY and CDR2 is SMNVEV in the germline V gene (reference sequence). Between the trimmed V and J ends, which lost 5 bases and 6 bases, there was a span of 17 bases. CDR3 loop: CASSMIPQPGNIQYF. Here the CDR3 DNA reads TGTGCCAGCAGTATGATACCACAGCCCGGAAACATTCAGTACTTC.

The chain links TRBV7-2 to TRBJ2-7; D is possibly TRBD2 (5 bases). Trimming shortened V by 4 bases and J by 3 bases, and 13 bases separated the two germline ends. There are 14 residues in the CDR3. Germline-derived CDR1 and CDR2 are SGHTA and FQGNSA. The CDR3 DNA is TGTGCCAGCAGCTCCCGGGCCGCGGGCTACGAGCAGTACTTC. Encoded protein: CASSSRAAGYEQYF. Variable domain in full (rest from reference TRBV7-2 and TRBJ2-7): GAGVSQSPSNKVTEKGKDVELRCDPISGHTALYWYRQSLGQGLEFLIYFQGNSAPDKSGLPSDRFSAERTGGSVSTLTIQRTQQEDSAVYLCASSSRAAGYEQYFGPGTRLTVT.

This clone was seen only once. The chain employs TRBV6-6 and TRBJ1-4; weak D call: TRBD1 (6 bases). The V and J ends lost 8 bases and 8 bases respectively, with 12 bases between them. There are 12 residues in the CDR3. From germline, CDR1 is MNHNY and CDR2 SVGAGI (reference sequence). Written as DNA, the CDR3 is TGTGCCAGCGGGGGGGCGACCGAAAAACTGTTTTTT. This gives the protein CASGGATEKLFF.